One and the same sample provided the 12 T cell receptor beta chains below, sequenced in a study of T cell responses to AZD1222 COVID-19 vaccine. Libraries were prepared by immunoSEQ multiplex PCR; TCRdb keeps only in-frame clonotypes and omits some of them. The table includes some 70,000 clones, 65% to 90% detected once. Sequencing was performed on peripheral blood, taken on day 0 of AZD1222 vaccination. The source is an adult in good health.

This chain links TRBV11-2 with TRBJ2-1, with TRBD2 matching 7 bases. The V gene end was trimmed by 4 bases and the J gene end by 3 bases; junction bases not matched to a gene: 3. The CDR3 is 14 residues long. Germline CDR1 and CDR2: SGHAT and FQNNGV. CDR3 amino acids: CASSSSGVYNEQFF. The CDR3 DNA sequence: TGTGCCAGCAGCTCCAGCGGGGTCTACAATGAGCAGTTCTTC.

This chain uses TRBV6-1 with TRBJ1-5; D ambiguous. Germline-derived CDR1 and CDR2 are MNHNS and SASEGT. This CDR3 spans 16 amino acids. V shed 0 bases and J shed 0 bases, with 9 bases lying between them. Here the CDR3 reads CASSEAQLHSNQPQHF. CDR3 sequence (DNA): TGTGCCAGCAGTGAAGCGCAACTACATAGCAATCAGCCCCAGCATTTT.

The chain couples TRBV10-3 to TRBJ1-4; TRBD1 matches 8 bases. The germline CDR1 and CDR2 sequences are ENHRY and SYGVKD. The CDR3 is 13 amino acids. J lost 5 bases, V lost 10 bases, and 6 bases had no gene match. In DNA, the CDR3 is TGTGCCAGCACGGGACAGGTGAATGAAAAACTGTTTTTT. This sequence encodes CASTGQVNEKLFF.

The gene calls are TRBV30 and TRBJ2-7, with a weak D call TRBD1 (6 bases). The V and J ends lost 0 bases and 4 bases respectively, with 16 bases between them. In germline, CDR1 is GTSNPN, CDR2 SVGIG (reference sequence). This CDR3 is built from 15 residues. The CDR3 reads CAWSVGPGERYEQYF. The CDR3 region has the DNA TGTGCCTGGAGTGTGGGGCCAGGGGAGAGGTACGAGCAGTACTTC.

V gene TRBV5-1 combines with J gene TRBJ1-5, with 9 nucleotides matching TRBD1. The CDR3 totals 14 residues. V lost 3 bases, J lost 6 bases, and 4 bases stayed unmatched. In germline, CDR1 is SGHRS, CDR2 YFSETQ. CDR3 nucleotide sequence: TGCGCCAGCAGCTGGACAGGGGAGGGTCAGCCCCAGCATTTT. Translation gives CASSWTGEGQPQHF.

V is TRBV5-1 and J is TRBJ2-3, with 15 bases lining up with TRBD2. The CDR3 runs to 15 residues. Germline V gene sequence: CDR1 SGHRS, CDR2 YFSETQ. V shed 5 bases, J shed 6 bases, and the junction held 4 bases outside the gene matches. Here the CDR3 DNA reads TGCGCCAGCAGATGGACTAGCGGGGGGGCTGATACGCAGTATTTT. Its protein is CASRWTSGGADTQYF. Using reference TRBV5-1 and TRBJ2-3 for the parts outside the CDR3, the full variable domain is KAGVTQTPRYLIKTRGQQVTLSCSPISGHRSVSWYQQTPGQGLQFLFEYFSETQRNKGNFPGRFSGRQFSNSRSEMNVSTLELGDSALYLCASRWTSGGADTQYFGPGTRLTVL.

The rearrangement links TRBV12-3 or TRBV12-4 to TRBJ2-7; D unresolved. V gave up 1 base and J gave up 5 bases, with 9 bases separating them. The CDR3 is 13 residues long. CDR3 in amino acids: CASSLGQVNEQYF. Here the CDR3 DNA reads TGTGCCAGCAGTTTAGGTCAGGTCAACGAGCAGTACTTC.

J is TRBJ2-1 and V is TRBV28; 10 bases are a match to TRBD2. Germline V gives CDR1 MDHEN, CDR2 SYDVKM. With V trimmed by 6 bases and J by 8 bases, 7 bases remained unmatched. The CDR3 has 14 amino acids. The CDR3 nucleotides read TGTGCCAGCAGGGCAGCGGGGGGGCGCGATGAGCAGTTCTTC. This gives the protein CASRAAGGRDEQFF.

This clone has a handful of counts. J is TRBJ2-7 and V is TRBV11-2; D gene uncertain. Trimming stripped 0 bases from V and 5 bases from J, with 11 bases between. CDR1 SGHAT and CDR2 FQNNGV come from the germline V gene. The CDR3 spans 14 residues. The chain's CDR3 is CASSLDVSFHEQYF. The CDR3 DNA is TGTGCCAGCAGCTTAGATGTTAGCTTCCACGAGCAGTACTTC.

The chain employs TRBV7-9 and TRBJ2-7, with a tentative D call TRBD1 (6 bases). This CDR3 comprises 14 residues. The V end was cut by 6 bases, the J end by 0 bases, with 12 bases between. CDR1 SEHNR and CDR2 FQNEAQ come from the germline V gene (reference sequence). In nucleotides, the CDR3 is TGTGCCAGCAGATCCGACAGGAGCTCCTACGAGCAGTACTTC. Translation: CASRSDRSSYEQYF.

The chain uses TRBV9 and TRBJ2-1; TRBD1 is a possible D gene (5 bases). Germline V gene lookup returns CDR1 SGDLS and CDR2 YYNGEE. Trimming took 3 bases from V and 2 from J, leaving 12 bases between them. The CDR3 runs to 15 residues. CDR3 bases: TGTGCCAGCAGCGAGCCAGGGTCCCCCTACAATGAGCAGTTCTTC. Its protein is CASSEPGSPYNEQFF.

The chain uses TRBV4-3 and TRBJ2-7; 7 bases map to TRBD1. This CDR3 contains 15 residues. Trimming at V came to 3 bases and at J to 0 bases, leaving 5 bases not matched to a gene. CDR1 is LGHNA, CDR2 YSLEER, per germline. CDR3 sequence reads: CASSHGTVSSYEQYF. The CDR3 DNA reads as TGCGCCAGCAGCCATGGGACAGTGAGCTCCTACGAGCAGTACTTC.